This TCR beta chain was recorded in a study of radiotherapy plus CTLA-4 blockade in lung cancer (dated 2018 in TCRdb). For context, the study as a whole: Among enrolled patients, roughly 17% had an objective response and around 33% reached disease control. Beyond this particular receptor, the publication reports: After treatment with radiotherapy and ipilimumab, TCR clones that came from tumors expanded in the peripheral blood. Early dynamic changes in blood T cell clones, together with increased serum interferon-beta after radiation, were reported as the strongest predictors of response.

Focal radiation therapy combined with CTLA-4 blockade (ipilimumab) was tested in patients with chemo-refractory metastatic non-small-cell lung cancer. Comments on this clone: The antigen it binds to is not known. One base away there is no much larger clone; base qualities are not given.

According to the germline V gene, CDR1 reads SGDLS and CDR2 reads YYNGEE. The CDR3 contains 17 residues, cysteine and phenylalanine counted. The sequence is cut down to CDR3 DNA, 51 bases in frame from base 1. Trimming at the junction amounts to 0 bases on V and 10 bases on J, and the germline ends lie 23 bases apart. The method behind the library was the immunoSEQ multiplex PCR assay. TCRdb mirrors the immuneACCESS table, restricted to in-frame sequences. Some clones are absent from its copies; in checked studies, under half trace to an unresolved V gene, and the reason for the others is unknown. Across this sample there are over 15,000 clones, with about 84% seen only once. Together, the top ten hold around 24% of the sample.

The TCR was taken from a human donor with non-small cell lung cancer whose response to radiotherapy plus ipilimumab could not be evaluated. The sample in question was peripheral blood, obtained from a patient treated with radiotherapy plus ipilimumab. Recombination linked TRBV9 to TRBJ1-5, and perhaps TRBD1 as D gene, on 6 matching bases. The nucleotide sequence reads TGTGCCAGCAGCGTAGGCCCCCTCGGGCAGGGGATATTCCCCCAGCATTTT. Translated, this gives CASSVGPLGQGIFPQHF.